The 24 T cell receptor beta chains presented below share a single source sample, sequenced in a study of T cells in Graves' hyperthyroidism and ophthalmopathy. Authors of the study amplified TCR beta CDR3 regions from RNA transcripts. When the TCR CDR3 underwent first-round RT-PCR, the HTBI primer set was used. Via MiXCR, TCRdb re-called the multiplex PCR reads, giving one row per CDR3 protein. The sample has 490,000 or so distinct CDR3 sequences; 15% to 20% are singletons. Sequenced: blood. The receptor set was obtained from a man aged 35 to 55 with Graves' ophthalmopathy.

In this sample, this clonotype turned up many times. The chain has TRBV7-9 and TRBJ2-3, with D perhaps being TRBD1 or TRBD2 (6 bases each). CDR1 is SEHNR, CDR2 FQNEAQ, per germline (reference sequence). This CDR3 comprises 16 residues. V dropped 3 bases and J dropped 2 bases, with 15 bases sitting between them. The CDR3 region is CASSLSGAQDTDTQYF. As DNA, the CDR3 is TGTGCCAGCAGCTTGTCGGGGGCGCAGGACACAGATACGCAGTATTTT.

This clonotype was seen only a few times. This chain links TRBV10-3 with TRBJ2-2; D assignment may be TRBD1 or TRBD2 (5 bases each). CDR1 ENHRY and CDR2 SYGVKD come from the germline V gene. V lost 6 bases and J 0 bases, leaving 11 bases between the germline ends. The CDR3 covers 15 residues. The CDR3 nucleotides read TGTGCCATCAGCCGGGACCAAACGAACACCGGGGAGCTGTTTTTT. Its protein product is CAISRDQTNTGELFF.

The rearrangement uses TRBV10-3 and TRBJ1-3, with D unclear. Trimming took 0 bases from V and 0 from J, leaving 15 bases between them. CDR1 and CDR2 (germline): ENHRY, SYGVKD. CDR3 length: 18 amino acids. CDR3 nucleotide sequence: TGTGCCATCAGTGAGTCGCAACGCGGTAGCAACTCTGGAAACACCATATATTTT. Its translation: CAISESQRGSNSGNTIYF.

The J gene is TRBJ2-1, the V gene TRBV3-1, with 10 positions matching TRBD1. CDR3 length equals 15 residues. J was trimmed by 8 bases and V by 0 bases; bases with no gene match: 4. Germline V gene sequence: CDR1 LGHDT, CDR2 YNNKEL (reference sequence). The CDR3 spells CASSQDGTGAYEQFF. The CDR3 DNA reads TGTGCCAGCAGCCAAGATGGGACAGGGGCCTATGAGCAGTTCTTC.

This chain connects TRBV20-1 to TRBJ1-5; D is ambiguous. Germline V gene sequence: CDR1 DFQATT, CDR2 SNEGSKA (reference sequence). The CDR3 runs 12 residues. Trimming shortened V by 1 base and J by 7 bases, and 8 bases separated the two germline ends. CDR3 nucleotides: TGCAGTGCTAGAGCGGGGTCGCAGCCCCAGCATTTT. Translated: CSARAGSQPQHF.

The chain carries TRBV5-6 and TRBJ1-6; no definite D call. The germline V gene has CDR1 SGHDT and CDR2 YYEEEE. Trimming stripped 4 bases from V and 9 bases from J, with 14 bases between. The CDR3 contains 14 residues. The CDR3 nucleotides are TGTGCCAGCAGCCGACTCCTATCCAGTTCACCCCTCCACTTT. Protein product: CASSRLLSSSPLHF.

This clonotype was found a few times. V is TRBV5-1 and J is TRBJ1-1; 7 bases align to TRBD1. Trimming cost V 0 bases and J 1 base; bases outside gene matches: 3. The CDR3 has 15 residues. Germline CDR1 SGHRS, CDR2 YFSETQ. DNA of the CDR3: TGCGCCAGCAGCTTGGAACCAGGGGGGAACACTGAAGCTTTCTTT. It encodes CASSLEPGGNTEAFF.

This clonotype was counted a few times. The rearrangement uses TRBV5-1 and TRBJ1-1, with 8 bases identical to TRBD1. Germline CDR1 reads SGHRS; CDR2 reads YFSETQ. The ends lost 0 bases at V and 0 bases at J; junction bases unmatched: 7. The CDR3 is 17 residues long. Here the CDR3 reads CASSLAQGAFMNTEAFF. The CDR3 bases are TGCGCCAGCAGCTTGGCTCAGGGGGCCTTTATGAACACTGAAGCTTTCTTT.

Concerning this clonotype itself: The junction departs from germline at one end; a sequencing error may be responsible. The chain joins TRBV11-2 to TRBJ2-5; TRBD1 might be the D (6 bases). This CDR3 has 13 amino acids. From germline, CDR1 is SGHAT and CDR2 FQNNGV. CDR3 bases: TGTGCCGGCAGCTGGGGACACGCAGAGACCCAGTACTTC. This gives the protein CAGSWGHAETQYF.

This clonotype has a handful of counts. The chain joins TRBV7-9 to TRBJ2-1, with 9 bases that match TRBD2. Looked up from germline, CDR1 is SEHNR and CDR2 is FQNEAQ (reference sequence). V was pared by 0 bases and J by 8 bases, with 5 bases of the junction left unmatched. CDR3 length equals 15 residues. The CDR3 DNA sequence: TGTGCCAGCAGCTTAGCTAGCGGGAGCTTGGATGAGCAGTTCTTC. This encodes CASSLASGSLDEQFF.

This clonotype was counted many times. V gene TRBV7-8 combines with J gene TRBJ2-5; maybe TRBD2 (6 bases). V lost 5 bases and J 5 bases, leaving 12 bases between the germline ends. CDR3 length: 13 amino acids. CDR1 SGHVS and CDR2 FQNEAQ come from the germline V gene. CDR3 sequence reads: CASSLGRFETQYF. In DNA, the CDR3 is TGTGCCAGCAGCCTAGGGAGGTTTGAGACCCAGTACTTC.

The V gene is TRBV19, the J gene TRBJ2-7; 12 bases fit TRBD2. CDR3 length: 16 amino acids. Germline loops: CDR1 LNHDA, CDR2 SQIVND (reference sequence). J was trimmed by 2 bases and V by 5 bases; bases with no gene match: 7. CDR3 in amino acids: CASSVGLAGKPYEQYF. The CDR3 DNA reads as TGTGCCAGTAGTGTGGGACTAGCGGGTAAACCCTACGAGCAGTACTTC.

This clonotype was counted only a few times. The chain employs TRBV4-2 and TRBJ1-1, with D unresolved. Looked up from germline, CDR1 is LGHNA and CDR2 is YNFKEQ. The V and J ends lost 1 base and 1 base respectively, with 16 bases between them. This CDR3 is built from 17 residues. DNA for the CDR3: TGTGCCAGCAGCCAAGGGGTTCATGGGGTCGGGAACACTGAAGCTTTCTTT. It specifies CASSQGVHGVGNTEAFF.

The chain recombines TRBV7-2 with TRBJ2-5, with D possibly called TRBD1 or TRBD2 (5 bases each). CDR1 and CDR2 from the germline V gene are SGHTA and FQGNSA. This CDR3 is 18 amino acids long. V gave up 1 base and J gave up 2 bases, with 20 bases separating them. The CDR3 loop reads CASSLEAVTGTLQETQYF. The CDR3 DNA follows: TGTGCCAGCAGCTTAGAGGCAGTAACCGGGACGCTTCAAGAGACCCAGTACTTC. The complete variable domain, with remaining parts taken from reference TRBV7-2 and TRBJ2-5, reads GAGVSQSPSNKVTEKGKDVELRCDPISGHTALYWYRQSLGQGLEFLIYFQGNSAPDKSGLPSDRFSAERTGGSVSTLTIQRTQQEDSAVYLCASSLEAVTGTLQETQYFGPGTRLLVL.

This CDR3 is CASKGQPVTNEKLFF. The CDR3 DNA reads as TGTGCCAGCAAGGGACAGCCAGTCACTAATGAAAAACTGTTTTTT. V and J are TRBV6-1 and TRBJ1-4; 7 positions agree with TRBD1. Germline loops: CDR1 MNHNS, CDR2 SASEGT. There are 15 residues in the CDR3. The V gene end was trimmed by 7 bases and the J gene end by 2 bases; junction bases not matched to a gene: 7.

This clonotype was counted only a few times. The J gene is TRBJ2-1, the V gene TRBV9, with D unclear. The germline V and J ends were trimmed by 3 bases and 0 bases, with 10 bases remaining between them. In germline, CDR1 is SGDLS, CDR2 YYNGEE. The CDR3 spans 15 residues. CDR3 protein: CASSAAASSYNEQFF. The CDR3 nucleotides are TGTGCCAGCAGCGCCGCCGCAAGCTCCTACAATGAGCAGTTCTTC.

V gene TRBV29-1 combines with J gene TRBJ2-3, with D perhaps TRBD2 (6 bases). This CDR3 comprises 21 residues. Trimming took off 2 bases at V and 2 bases at J, with 32 bases between the two ends. Looked up from germline, CDR1 is SQVTM and CDR2 is ANQGSEA. The CDR3 DNA is TGCAGCGTTGAATGGCTAGCGATCGAGTTATCGATGGATTATCTCACAGATACGCAGTATTTT. As protein: CSVEWLAIELSMDYLTDTQYF.

This clonotype was found a few times. This chain uses TRBV7-2 with TRBJ1-5; D may be TRBD1 (5 bases). The germline CDR1 and CDR2 sequences are SGHTA and FQGNSA. There are 15 residues in the CDR3. Trimming removed 8 bases from V and 6 bases from J, with 20 bases in between. The CDR3 DNA sequence: TGTGCCAGCTCCCAGGTAGCGGGGGTCGGTCAGCCCCAGCATTTT. It translates to CASSQVAGVGQPQHF. The full variable domain, in which reference TRBV7-2 and TRBJ1-5 provide the parts outside the CDR3, is GAGVSQSPSNKVTEKGKDVELRCDPISGHTALYWYRQSLGQGLEFLIYFQGNSAPDKSGLPSDRFSAERTGGSVSTLTIQRTQQEDSAVYLCASSQVAGVGQPQHFGDGTRLSIL.

This clonotype was seen repeatedly, ten times or more. CDR3 coding DNA: TGTGCCAGCAGTTATAAACCGGGACAGGGGGACTCCTACGAGCAGTACTTC. It encodes CASSYKPGQGDSYEQYF. The chain is built from TRBV7-6 and TRBJ2-7; 11 bases line up with TRBD1. Germline V gives CDR1 SGHVS, CDR2 FNYEAQ. This CDR3 spans 17 amino acids. V was pared by 6 bases and J by 0 bases, with 10 bases of the junction left unmatched. Combining the CDR3 with reference TRBV7-6 and TRBJ2-7 gives the whole variable domain GAGVSQSPRYKVTKRGQDVALRCDPISGHVSLYWYRQALGQGPEFLTYFNYEAQQDKSGLPNDRFSAERPEGSISTLTIQRTEQRDSAMYRCASSYKPGQGDSYEQYFGPGTRLTVT.

V and J are TRBV3-1 and TRBJ2-1; TRBD2 matches at 7 bases. Per germline, CDR1 LGHDT and CDR2 YNNKEL (reference sequence). There are 15 residues in the CDR3. V lost 0 bases, J lost 9 bases, and 8 bases stayed unmatched. This CDR3 is CASSQDLGGGVEQFF. The CDR3 DNA follows: TGTGCCAGCAGCCAAGATCTTGGGGGGGGTGTTGAGCAGTTCTTC.

As DNA, the CDR3 is TGCGCCAGCAGCTTGAACGGGAGCAATCAGCCCCAGCATTTT. Encoded protein: CASSLNGSNQPQHF. This chain uses TRBV5-1 with TRBJ1-5; D unclear. The V gene lost 1 base and the J gene lost 1 base, with 6 bases spanning the gap. CDR3 length equals 14 residues. CDR1 and CDR2 (germline): SGHRS, YFSETQ.

The V and J genes are TRBV11-2 and TRBJ2-7; D is undetermined. The CDR3 covers 15 residues. Germline CDR1 SGHAT, CDR2 FQNNGV. The V end was cut by 0 bases, the J end by 2 bases, with 11 bases between. For the CDR3, the DNA is TGTGCCAGCAGCTTAGAGGTTGTAGGAACCTACGAGCAGTACTTC. Its protein is CASSLEVVGTYEQYF.

The CDR3 region is CASSYRASNQPQHF. The CDR3, as DNA: TGTGCCAGCAGTTACAGGGCTAGCAATCAGCCCCAGCATTTT. The V gene is TRBV6-9, the J gene TRBJ1-5, with a weak D call TRBD1 (5 bases). The CDR3 is made up of 14 amino acids. The germline V and J ends were trimmed by 3 bases and 0 bases, with 6 bases remaining between them. The germline V gene encodes CDR1 MNHGY and CDR2 SVAAGI.

The chain uses TRBV9 and TRBJ2-1; TRBD2 agrees at 8 bases. Germline V gene lookup returns CDR1 SGDLS and CDR2 YYNGEE. The CDR3 is 18 residues long. V shed 0 bases, J shed 7 bases, and the junction held 15 bases outside the gene matches. CDR3 DNA: TGTGCCAGCAGCGTAGAAAGCGGGGGCCCTCGTGGTCTAAATGAGCAGTTCTTC. It translates to CASSVESGGPRGLNEQFF.